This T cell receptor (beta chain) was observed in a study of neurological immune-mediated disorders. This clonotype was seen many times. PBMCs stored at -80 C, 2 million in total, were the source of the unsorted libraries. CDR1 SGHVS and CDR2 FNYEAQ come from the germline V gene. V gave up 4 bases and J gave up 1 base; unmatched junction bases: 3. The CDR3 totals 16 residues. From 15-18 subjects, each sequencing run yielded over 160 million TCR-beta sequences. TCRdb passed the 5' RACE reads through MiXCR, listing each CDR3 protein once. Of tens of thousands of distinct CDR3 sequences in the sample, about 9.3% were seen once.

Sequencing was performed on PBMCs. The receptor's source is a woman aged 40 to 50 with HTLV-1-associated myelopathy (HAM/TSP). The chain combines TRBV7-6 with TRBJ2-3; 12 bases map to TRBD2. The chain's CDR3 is CASSSRTSGGTDTQYF. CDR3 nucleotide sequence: TGTGCCAGCAGCTCTCGGACTAGCGGGGGCACAGATACGCAGTATTTT.